What follows describes a single T cell receptor beta chain. Original analysis: With immunoSEQ giving junction-only sequences and no quality scores, filtering differed. Method: immunoSEQ multiplex PCR; TCRdb's copy keeps in-frame clones and lacks some. V, J and clone size derive from that table, while D and trimming were established from the DNA sequence. The sample consists of hundreds of thousands of clones, around 78% of them appearing once. This specimen comes from a study of shared clonotypes between healthy human individuals. CD4+ cell separation produced CD45RA+ naive and CD45RA-negative memory subsets. CDR3 length: 16 residues. Germline lookup yields CDR1 SGHRS and CDR2 YFSETQ. V shed 0 bases and J shed 0 bases, with 10 bases lying between them.

Sequenced sample: memory CD4+ T cells sorted from blood. As to subset: CD45RA-negative fraction. The clonotype comes from a woman in her twenties or thirties in good health. The chain recombines TRBV5-1 with TRBJ1-5; possible D gene TRBD1, 5 bases. The CDR3 region is CASSLGQGGSNQPQHF. The CDR3 region has the DNA TGCGCCAGCAGCTTGGGGCAGGGCGGTAGCAATCAGCCCCAGCATTTT.